This entry features one TCR beta chain sequence. One end of the junction does not line up with germline, which may come from a read error. This sample was included in a study of CDR3 diversity in severe acne. TCRdb redid the calling of the PCR reads with MiXCR, one entry per CDR3 protein. The sample lists around 94,000 distinct CDR3 sequences; about half were seen once. Specimen: blood. This receptor was identified in a male donor with acne.

CDR3 sequence reads: CGARAGALETEAQYF. The CDR3 DNA reads TGCGGTGCTAGAGCAGGGGCCCTGGAGACCGAGGCGCAGTATTTT. This chain uses TRBV20-1 with TRBJ2-2; D may be TRBD1 (6 bases). The end of the DNA aligns better with TRBJ2-3, so the J call may be wrong. This CDR3 contains 15 residues. Germline V gene lookup returns CDR1 DFQATT and CDR2 SNEGSKA (reference sequence).